These 25 T cell receptor beta chains share one sample of origin, sequenced in a study of blood T cell repertoires in COVID-19. The method was immunoSEQ multiplex PCR; TCRdb's version includes in-frame clones alone and lacks a portion of them. This table has approximately 300,000 clones, about four fifths appearing once. The sequenced sample was peripheral blood. All receptors come from a woman aged 45-65 years with acute or convalescent COVID-19.

The V and J genes are TRBV6-5 and TRBJ1-6, with 7 bases aligning to TRBD1. There are 15 residues in the CDR3. After removal of 4 bases from V and 5 bases from J, the junction contained 5 bases not matched to a gene. Germline V gene lookup returns CDR1 MNHEY and CDR2 SVGAGI. The CDR3 sequence: CASSWAGGHNSPLHF. The CDR3 DNA is TGTGCCAGCAGTTGGGCAGGGGGGCATAATTCACCCCTCCACTTT.

The chain is built from TRBV7-8 and TRBJ1-5; a possible D gene is TRBD1 (6 bases). The germline V gene has CDR1 SGHVS and CDR2 FQNEAQ. The V and J ends lost 5 bases and 9 bases respectively, with 14 bases between them. This CDR3 has 13 residues. CDR3 nucleotides: TGTGCCAGCAGCCTAAACAGGGAGAGGCCCCAGCATTTT. It encodes CASSLNRERPQHF.

The gene calls are TRBV5-1 and TRBJ2-5; TRBD2 aligns across 16 bases. Looked up from germline, CDR1 is SGHRS and CDR2 is YFSETQ. The junction had 5 bases not matched to a gene; V was cut back by 4 bases and J by 5 bases. The CDR3 is made up of 16 amino acids. The DNA for the CDR3 is TGCGCCAGCAGCGCGGGACTAGCGGGAGGGGTGGAGACCCAGTACTTC. The encoded protein is CASSAGLAGGVETQYF.

The chain joins TRBV5-1 to TRBJ1-5; TRBD1 agrees at 10 bases. V was clipped by 4 bases and J by 10 bases; unmatched bases: 5. The CDR3 length is 13 residues. Per germline, CDR1 SGHRS and CDR2 YFSETQ. The CDR3 DNA is TGCGCCAGCAGCATGGACAGGGGGGAACCCCAGCATTTT. It encodes CASSMDRGEPQHF.

The table lists this clone with a count of one. The J gene is TRBJ2-3, the V gene TRBV7-2, with TRBD2 matching over 7 bases. This CDR3 has 15 residues. With V trimmed by 1 base and J by 1 base, 2 bases remained unmatched. Germline CDR1 is SGHTA and CDR2 is FQGNSA. CDR3 sequence (DNA): TGTGCCAGCAGCTTAGAGCGGGGCCGCACAGATACGCAGTATTTT. This encodes CASSLERGRTDTQYF. Together with reference TRBV7-2 and TRBJ2-3, the CDR3 gives the full variable domain: GAGVSQSPSNKVTEKGKDVELRCDPISGHTALYWYRQSLGQGLEFLIYFQGNSAPDKSGLPSDRFSAERTGGSVSTLTIQRTQQEDSAVYLCASSLERGRTDTQYFGPGTRLTVL.

The CDR3 nucleotides read TGTGCCAGTCAGACAGATTCCCAAGAGACCCAGTACTTC. Translation gives CASQTDSQETQYF. V is TRBV6-5 and J is TRBJ2-5; weak D call: TRBD1 (5 bases). Germline CDR1 MNHEY, CDR2 SVGAGI. V gave up 9 bases and J gave up 1 base, with 12 bases separating them. The CDR3 loop spans 13 amino acids.

The V gene is TRBV7-9, the J gene TRBJ1-2, with a weak D call TRBD1 (5 bases). Trimming took 2 bases from V and 8 from J, leaving 12 bases between them. This CDR3 is 13 amino acids long. CDR1 and CDR2 from the germline V gene are SEHNR and FQNEAQ (reference sequence). This CDR3 is CASSLTGRSGYTF. The CDR3 nucleotides are TGTGCCAGCAGCTTAACAGGAAGGAGCGGCTACACCTTC. The whole variable domain, remainder taken from reference TRBV7-9 and TRBJ1-2, is DTGVSQNPRHKITKRGQNVTFRCDPISEHNRLYWYRQTLGQGPEFLTYFQNEAQLEKSRLLSDRFSAERPKGSFSTLEIQRTEQGDSAMYLCASSLTGRSGYTFGSGTRLTVV.

The chain carries TRBV3-1 (or the pseudogene TRBV3-2) and TRBJ1-2; TRBD1 is a possible D gene (6 bases). This CDR3 spans 14 amino acids. The V end lost 1 base, the J end lost 5 bases, and 11 bases lay between the germline ends. Looked up from germline, CDR1 is LGHDT and CDR2 is YNNKEL (reference sequence). As DNA, the CDR3 is TGTGCCAGCAGCCAAGCGGGGGGCGCATATGGCTACACCTTC. The encoded protein is CASSQAGGAYGYTF.

The chain recombines TRBV9 with TRBJ2-5; TRBD1 agrees at 11 bases. Germline lookup yields CDR1 SGDLS and CDR2 YYNGEE. The CDR3 covers 16 residues. V lost 2 bases to trimming and J lost 5 bases; unmatched junction nucleotides: 8. The CDR3 here is CASSVLGQGVQETQYF. The CDR3 region has the DNA TGTGCCAGCAGCGTCCTGGGACAGGGGGTACAGGAGACCCAGTACTTC.

This chain connects TRBV10-3 to TRBJ1-1; TRBD1 is a possible D gene (6 bases). The CDR3 sequence is 17 residues long. Germline values: CDR1 ENHRY, CDR2 SYGVKD. V gave up 0 bases and J gave up 0 bases, with 14 bases separating them. This CDR3 reads CAISESRAGDMNTEAFF. The CDR3 nucleotides read TGTGCCATCAGTGAGTCGCGCGCAGGGGATATGAACACTGAAGCTTTCTTT.

This chain links TRBV7-2 with TRBJ2-1; 8 nucleotides match TRBD2. Germline V gene sequence: CDR1 SGHTA, CDR2 FQGNSA. V shed 5 bases, J shed 6 bases, and the junction held 6 bases outside the gene matches. This CDR3 region has 14 residues. This CDR3 reads CASSDRTSRNEQFF. For the CDR3, the DNA is TGTGCCAGCAGCGACCGGACTAGCCGCAATGAGCAGTTCTTC. The full variable domain, in which reference TRBV7-2 and TRBJ2-1 provide the parts outside the CDR3, is GAGVSQSPSNKVTEKGKDVELRCDPISGHTALYWYRQSLGQGLEFLIYFQGNSAPDKSGLPSDRFSAERTGGSVSTLTIQRTQQEDSAVYLCASSDRTSRNEQFFGPGTRLTVL.

The rearrangement links TRBV6-4 to TRBJ2-6, with D tentatively TRBD1 (6 bases). Trimming left V 5 bases short and J 6 bases short, with 14 bases between. Germline V lookup: CDR1 MRHNA, CDR2 SNTAGT. The CDR3 is 15 residues long. CDR3 nucleotides: TGTGCCAGCAGTATTGGACAGTCTAAGGCCAACGTCCTGACTTTC. Translated, it gives CASSIGQSKANVLTF.

The chain joins TRBV30 to TRBJ2-2, with D hard to call. Germline V gene sequence: CDR1 GTSNPN, CDR2 SVGIG (reference sequence). With 7 bases removed from V and 3 bases from J, the gap between germline ends came to 12 bases. This CDR3 contains 13 residues. The CDR3 reads CASLRLDTGELFF. CDR3 DNA sequence: TGTGCCTCTCTGAGGCTAGACACCGGGGAGCTGTTTTTT.

The rearrangement joins TRBV19 to TRBJ1-4; TRBD1 might be the D (5 bases). V shed 8 bases and J shed 5 bases, with 15 bases lying between them. Germline values: CDR1 LNHDA, CDR2 SQIVND (reference sequence). The CDR3 loop spans 14 amino acids. This CDR3 reads CASWGGRINEKLFF. CDR3 DNA sequence: TGTGCCAGTTGGGGCGGGAGGATAAATGAAAAACTGTTTTTT.

V is TRBV4-1 and J is TRBJ1-2, with D possibly TRBD1 on 6 matching bases. The germline V and J ends were trimmed by 0 bases and 0 bases, with 14 bases remaining between them. Germline assignment: CDR1 MGHRA and CDR2 YSYEKL. The CDR3 runs to 17 residues. The CDR3 nucleotides are TGCGCCAGCAGCCAAGAAAGCAGGACAGCGCCTAACTATGGCTACACCTTC. Translated: CASSQESRTAPNYGYTF.

V and J are TRBV6-1 and TRBJ1-2; D gene ambiguous. Trimming cost V 1 base and J 7 bases, with 7 bases left between them. There are 12 residues in the CDR3. CDR1 is MNHNS and CDR2 is SASEGT in the germline V gene. The DNA of the CDR3 is TGTGCCAGCAGTGAAGGGGCCCGTGGCTACACCTTC. Its translation is CASSEGARGYTF.

The rearrangement links TRBV28 to TRBJ2-3, with 16 bases matching TRBD2. CDR1 MDHEN and CDR2 SYDVKM come from the germline V gene. V was clipped by 2 bases and J by 2 bases; unmatched bases: 4. The CDR3 extends over 18 amino acids. The CDR3 loop is CASSLMGLAGGNTDTQYF. The CDR3 bases are TGTGCCAGCAGTTTAATGGGACTAGCGGGGGGGAACACAGATACGCAGTATTTT.

In this sample, this clone turned up once. The chain carries TRBV5-1 and TRBJ2-5; a weak D match, TRBD2 (7 bases). The CDR3 loop spans 15 amino acids. V lost 2 bases and J 5 bases, leaving 16 bases between the germline ends. Per the germline V gene, CDR1 is SGHRS and CDR2 is YFSETQ. The CDR3 DNA is TGCGCCAGCAGCTTAACAGCGGGAAGGGGGGAGACCCAGTACTTC. It encodes CASSLTAGRGETQYF.

J is TRBJ2-5 and V is TRBV7-9; 13 nucleotides line up with TRBD2. There are 16 residues in the CDR3. V lost 5 bases and J lost 5; bases outside the gene matches: 8. Germline V gene data show CDR1 as SEHNR and CDR2 as FQNEAQ (reference sequence). CDR3 DNA sequence: TGTGCCAGCAGCCGAACACTAGCGGGAGGGGGCGAGACCCAGTACTTC. Its translation: CASSRTLAGGGETQYF. The full variable domain, completed using reference TRBV7-9 and TRBJ2-5, is DTGVSQNPRHKITKRGQNVTFRCDPISEHNRLYWYRQTLGQGPEFLTYFQNEAQLEKSRLLSDRFSAERPKGSFSTLEIQRTEQGDSAMYLCASSRTLAGGGETQYFGPGTRLLVL.

The rearrangement uses TRBV7-2 and TRBJ2-1, with TRBD2 matching 16 bases. Germline CDR1 reads SGHTA; CDR2 reads FQGNSA. The CDR3 has 19 amino acids. V was pared by 8 bases and J by 8 bases, with 18 bases of the junction left unmatched. In nucleotides, the CDR3 is TGTGCCAGCGGGGCGACCCCGGGACTAGCGGGAGGGCCTGGGGATGAGCAGTTCTTC. Residues: CASGATPGLAGGPGDEQFF.

J is TRBJ1-3 and V is TRBV24-1; no reliable D call. The CDR3 extends over 11 amino acids. The germline V gene has CDR1 KGHDR and CDR2 SFDVKD. Trimming removed 12 bases at V and 4 bases at J, with 9 bases between. The CDR3 is CAVAAGNTIYF. The CDR3 DNA reads as TGTGCCGTGGCTGCCGGAAACACCATATATTTT.

In nucleotides, the CDR3 is TGTGCCAGCAGGCCTGGACTAGAGGACGGCGAGACCCAGTACTTC. It codes for CASRPGLEDGETQYF. V gene TRBV5-4 combines with J gene TRBJ2-5, with 7 bases that match TRBD2. The CDR3 is made up of 15 amino acids. V was clipped by 5 bases and J by 5 bases; unmatched bases: 12. Germline CDR1 and CDR2: SGHNT and YYREEE (reference sequence).

The CDR3 loop is CAATGEFYEKLFF. The CDR3 DNA follows: TGTGCCGCCACAGGGGAATTTTACGAAAAACTGTTTTTT. V gene TRBV6-6 combines with J gene TRBJ1-4, with 7 bases fitting TRBD1. J lost 8 bases, V lost 11 bases, and 11 bases had no gene match. This CDR3 spans 13 amino acids. Germline-derived CDR1 and CDR2 are MNHNY and SVGAGI (reference sequence).

The CDR3 DNA reads as TGCGCCAGCACATATAACAGGTTGCGGACCGGGGAGCTGTTTTTT. Protein: CASTYNRLRTGELFF. J is TRBJ2-2 and V is TRBV5-1; a weak D match, TRBD1 (5 bases). This CDR3 has 15 amino acids. V gave up 6 bases and J gave up 5 bases, with 17 bases separating them. In germline, CDR1 is SGHRS, CDR2 YFSETQ. The full variable domain, with the rest looked up from reference TRBV5-1 and TRBJ2-2, is KAGVTQTPRYLIKTRGQQVTLSCSPISGHRSVSWYQQTPGQGLQFLFEYFSETQRNKGNFPGRFSGRQFSNSRSEMNVSTLELGDSALYLCASTYNRLRTGELFFGEGSRLTVL.

This chain uses TRBV7-2 with TRBJ1-2; weak D call: TRBD1 (5 bases). V was shortened by 1 base and J by 0 bases, with 9 bases between the two germline ends. This CDR3 contains 15 residues. CDR1 and CDR2 (germline): SGHTA, FQGNSA. CDR3 in DNA: TGTGCCAGCAGCTTAGGGGGCAGGCCTAACTATGGCTACACCTTC. Translated: CASSLGGRPNYGYTF.